This is a list of T cell receptor beta chains from one sample in a study of human T cells and chemical hapten exposure. TCRdb re-derived calls from the RACE reads in MiXCR, one entry per CDR3 protein. The sample yields around 69,000 distinct CDR3 sequences, approximately 9% seen once. The sequences come from whole blood, collected in connection with sensitization to the hapten diphenylcyclopropenone (DPC). Every receptor here comes from a woman aged 45-65 years with alopecia areata. Some clones in this sample may be carry-over from other donors' samples. Each CDR3 is given with its conserved first and last residue. D genes are given only for firm matches. Part of the rows lack a size; the others show once, few, many or a class for expanded clones.

>TRBJ2-3|few|.|TRBV6-6
CASVRGGGTDTQYF
TGTGCCAGCGTCAGGGGGGGCGGCACAGATACGCAGTATTTT
>TRBJ2-1|few|.|TRBV3-1
CASSQTSRGHNEQFF
TGTGCCAGCAGCCAAACGTCACGGGGACACAATGAGCAGTTCTTC
>TRBJ2-7|.|.|TRBV7-9
CASSLISRDEQYF
TGTGCCAGCAGCCTCATCTCGCGGGACGAGCAGTACTTC
>TRBJ1-2|many|TRBD1|TRBV10-3
CAISEDRENYGYTF
TGTGCCATCAGTGAGGACAGGGAGAACTATGGCTACACCTTC
>TRBJ2-3|.|.|TRBV11-2
CASSLEPGNTQYF
TGTGCCAGCAGCTTAGAACCAGGGAATACGCAGTATTTT
>TRBJ2-7|.|TRBD2|TRBV5-4
CASSLAGSAGYEQYF
TGTGCCAGCAGCCTCGCCGGGTCAGCGGGATACGAGCAGTACTTC
>TRBJ1-4|few|TRBD1|TRBV12-3/TRBV12-4
CASSRTGGGEKLFF
TGTGCCAGCAGCAGGACAGGGGGCGGTGAAAAACTGTTTTTT
>TRBJ1-2|.|.|TRBV19
CASSIAVGEEGYTF
TGTGCCAGTAGTATAGCGGTTGGGGAAGAAGGCTACACCTTC
>TRBJ2-1|.|TRBD2|TRBV20-1
CSARDLRLAGGNEQFF
TGCAGTGCTAGAGATCTGAGGCTAGCGGGGGGGAATGAGCAGTTCTTC
>TRBJ1-2|many|.|TRBV6-1
CASSGGSLGYTF
TGTGCCAGCAGTGGGGGGTCTCTTGGCTACACCTTC
>TRBJ2-6|many|.|TRBV29-1
CSVPSLVSGANVLTF
TGCAGCGTCCCTTCACTGGTCTCTGGGGCCAACGTCCTGACTTTC
>TRBJ1-5|.|TRBD1|TRBV27
CASRHATGQGAGQPQNF
TGTGCCAGCAGACATGCGACCGGACAGGGGGCAGGACAGCCCCAGAATTTT
>TRBJ2-1|few|.|TRBV10-2
CASSELGEEQFF
TGCGCCAGCAGTGAGTTAGGGGAAGAGCAGTTCTTC
>TRBJ2-7|.|TRBD1|TRBV20-1
CSARPLDRDEQYF
TGCAGTGCTAGACCGCTAGACAGGGACGAGCAGTACTTC
>TRBJ2-1|few|TRBD2|TRBV5-6
CASSSRTRTYNEQFF
TGTGCCAGCAGCTCGCGGACTAGGACCTACAATGAGCAGTTCTTC
>TRBJ2-7|many|.|TRBV7-2
CASSLAVSYEQYF
TGTGCCAGCAGCTTAGCTGTCAGCTACGAGCAGTACTTC
>TRBJ2-3|.|TRBD2|TRBV10-2
CASTGLALNTQYF
TGCGCCAGCACCGGACTAGCGCTAAATACGCAGTATTTT
>TRBJ1-2|.|TRBD1|TRBV12-3/TRBV12-4
CASRQGPEGGYTF
TGTGCCAGCAGACAGGGGCCCGAAGGCGGCTACACCTTC